This T cell receptor (beta chain) was sequenced for a study of T cell changes during pregnancy in multiple sclerosis. Produced via immunoSEQ multiplex PCR; TCRdb's table is partial and in-frame only. The table records about 68,000 clones, around 92% of them present only once. Trimming took 5 bases from V and 2 from J, leaving 13 bases between them. Germline V gene sequence: CDR1 SEHNR, CDR2 FQNEAQ (reference sequence). This CDR3 has 14 residues. The source is a female donor in good health, enrolled as a control in a pregnancy study. This chain joins TRBV7-9 and TRBJ2-7, with TRBD2 as a possible D gene (5 bases). The starting material was peripheral blood, obtained in the second trimester of pregnancy. CDR3 nucleotides: TGTGCCAGCAGCCCCCGGGAAGTGCCCTACGAGCAGTACTTC. Translating gives CASSPREVPYEQYF.